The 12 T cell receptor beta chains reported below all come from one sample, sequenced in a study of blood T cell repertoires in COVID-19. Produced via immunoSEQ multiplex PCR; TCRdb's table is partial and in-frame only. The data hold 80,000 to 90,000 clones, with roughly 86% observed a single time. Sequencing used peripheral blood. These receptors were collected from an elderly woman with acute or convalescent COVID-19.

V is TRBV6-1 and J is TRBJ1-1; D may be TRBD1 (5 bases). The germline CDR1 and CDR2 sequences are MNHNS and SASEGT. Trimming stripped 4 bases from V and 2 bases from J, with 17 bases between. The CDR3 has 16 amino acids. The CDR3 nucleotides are TGTGCCAGCAGTGGTCTGGGGCCCCATCCTAACACTGAAGCTTTCTTT. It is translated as CASSGLGPHPNTEAFF.

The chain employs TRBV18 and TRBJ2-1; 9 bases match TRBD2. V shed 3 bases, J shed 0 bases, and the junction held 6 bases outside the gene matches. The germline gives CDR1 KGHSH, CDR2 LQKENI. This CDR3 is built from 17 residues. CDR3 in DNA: TGTGCCAGCTCACCCGGGCTAGCGGGATCCTCCTACAATGAGCAGTTCTTC. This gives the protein CASSPGLAGSSYNEQFF.

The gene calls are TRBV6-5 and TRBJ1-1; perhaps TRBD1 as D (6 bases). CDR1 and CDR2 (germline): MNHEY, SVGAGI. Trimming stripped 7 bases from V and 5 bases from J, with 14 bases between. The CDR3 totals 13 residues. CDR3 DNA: TGTGCCAGCATCGCAGGGGAATTAACTGAAGCTTTCTTT. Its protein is CASIAGELTEAFF.

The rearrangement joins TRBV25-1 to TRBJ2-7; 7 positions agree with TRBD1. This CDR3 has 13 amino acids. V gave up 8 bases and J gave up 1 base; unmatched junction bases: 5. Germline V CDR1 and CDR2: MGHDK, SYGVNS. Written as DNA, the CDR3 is TGTGCCAGCGGGACAGATATGTCCTACGAGCAGTACTTC. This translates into CASGTDMSYEQYF.

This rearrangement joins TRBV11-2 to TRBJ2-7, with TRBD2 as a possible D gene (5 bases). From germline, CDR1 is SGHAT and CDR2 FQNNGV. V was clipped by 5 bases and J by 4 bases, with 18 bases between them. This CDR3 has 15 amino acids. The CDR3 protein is CASSLTSGVVYEQYF. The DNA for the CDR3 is TGTGCCAGCAGCCTTACTTCCGGGGTCGTATACGAGCAGTACTTC.

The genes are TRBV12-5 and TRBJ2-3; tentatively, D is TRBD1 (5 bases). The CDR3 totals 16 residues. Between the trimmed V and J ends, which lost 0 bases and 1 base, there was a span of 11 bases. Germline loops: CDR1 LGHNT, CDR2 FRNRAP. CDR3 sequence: CASGLVRVWRTDTQYF. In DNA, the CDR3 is TGTGCTAGTGGTTTGGTCAGGGTTTGGCGCACAGATACGCAGTATTTT.

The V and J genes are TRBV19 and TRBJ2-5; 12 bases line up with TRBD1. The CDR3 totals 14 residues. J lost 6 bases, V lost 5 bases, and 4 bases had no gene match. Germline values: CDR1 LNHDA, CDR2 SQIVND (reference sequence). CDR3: CASSRDRGRQTQYF. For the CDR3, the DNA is TGTGCCAGTAGTCGGGACAGGGGGCGGCAGACCCAGTACTTC.

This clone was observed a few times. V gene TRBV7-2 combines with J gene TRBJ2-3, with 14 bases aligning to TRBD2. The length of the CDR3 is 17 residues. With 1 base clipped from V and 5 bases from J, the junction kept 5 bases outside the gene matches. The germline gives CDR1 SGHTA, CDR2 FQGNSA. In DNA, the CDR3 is TGTGCCAGCAGCTTAGGACTAGCGGGAGGGGTTGGAGATACGCAGTATTTT. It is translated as CASSLGLAGGVGDTQYF.

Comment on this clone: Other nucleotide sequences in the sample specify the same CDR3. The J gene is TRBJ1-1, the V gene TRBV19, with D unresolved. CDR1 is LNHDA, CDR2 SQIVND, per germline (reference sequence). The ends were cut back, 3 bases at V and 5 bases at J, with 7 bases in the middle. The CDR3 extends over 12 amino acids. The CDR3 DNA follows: TGTGCCAGTAGTATCGGGTGGACTGAAGCTTTCTTT. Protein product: CASSIGWTEAFF.

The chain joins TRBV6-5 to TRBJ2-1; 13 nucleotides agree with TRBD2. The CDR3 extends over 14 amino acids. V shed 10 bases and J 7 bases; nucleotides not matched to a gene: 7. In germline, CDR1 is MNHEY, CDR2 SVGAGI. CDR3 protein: CATSTSGRGNEQFF. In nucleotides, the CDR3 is TGTGCCACCAGCACTAGCGGGAGGGGAAATGAGCAGTTCTTC.

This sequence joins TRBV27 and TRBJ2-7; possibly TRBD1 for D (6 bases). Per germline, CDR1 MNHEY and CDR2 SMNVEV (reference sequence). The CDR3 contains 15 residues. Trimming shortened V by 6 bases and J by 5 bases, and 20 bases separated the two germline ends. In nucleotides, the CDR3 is TGTGCCAGCAGACCACAGGGCCCCGCCAGGAACGAGCAGTACTTC. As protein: CASRPQGPARNEQYF.

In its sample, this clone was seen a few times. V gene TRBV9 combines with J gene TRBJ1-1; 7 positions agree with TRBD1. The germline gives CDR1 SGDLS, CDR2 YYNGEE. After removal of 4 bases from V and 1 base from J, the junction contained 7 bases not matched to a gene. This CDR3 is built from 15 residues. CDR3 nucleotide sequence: TGTGCCAGCAGCTTCGGACAGGCGACGAACACTGAAGCTTTCTTT. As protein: CASSFGQATNTEAFF. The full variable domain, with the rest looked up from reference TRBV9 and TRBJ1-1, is DSGVTQTPKHLITATGQRVTLRCSPRSGDLSVYWYQQSLDQGLQFLIQYYNGEERAKGNILERFSAQQFPDLHSELNLSSLELGDSALYFCASSFGQATNTEAFFGQGTRLTVV.